This T cell receptor (beta chain) derives from a study of T cell responses to AZD1222 COVID-19 vaccine. About this clone: Its target is unknown.

J gave up 6 bases and V 5 bases, and 9 bases lay outside the gene matches. Germline V lookup: CDR1 SGHDT, CDR2 YYEEEE. The CDR3 consists of 15 residues. Clones were read by immunoSEQ multiplex PCR, and TCRdb kept only the in-frame ones, dropping some. Of some 140,000 clones listed, more than 85% are singletons. Regarding the study as a whole: A reported finding is that nearly half of spike-specific TCRs target unmutated variant regions.

The receptor comes from an adult in good health. The genes are TRBV5-6 and TRBJ1-5; TRBD1 matches at 9 bases. The input for sequencing was peripheral blood, taken on day 0 of AZD1222 vaccination. CDR3 loop: CASRRGDRASQPQHF. Written as DNA, the CDR3 is TGTGCCAGCAGACGCGGGGACAGGGCTTCTCAGCCCCAGCATTTT.